There are many counts of the clone carrying this TCR beta chain. The sample comes from a study of T cells after yellow fever vaccination. TCRdb used MiXCR to reprocess the 5' RACE reads, holding one entry per CDR3 protein. This repertoire shows 240,000 or so distinct CDR3 sequences, less than 9% found once; its top ten account for about 0.85%. This clonotype was sampled from a young man who received the YFV17D yellow fever vaccine. The sample consisted of CD4+ T cells sorted from PBMCs, taken 15 days after the yellow fever booster vaccination.

CDR3 bases: TGTGCCAGCAGCCGACCCTCTCGCACAGATACGCAGTATTTT. This encodes CASSRPSRTDTQYF. This chain connects TRBV7-2 to TRBJ2-3; D not certain. Trimming took 5 bases from V and 1 from J, leaving 10 bases between them. Germline CDR1 is SGHTA and CDR2 is FQGNSA. CDR3 length equals 14 residues.